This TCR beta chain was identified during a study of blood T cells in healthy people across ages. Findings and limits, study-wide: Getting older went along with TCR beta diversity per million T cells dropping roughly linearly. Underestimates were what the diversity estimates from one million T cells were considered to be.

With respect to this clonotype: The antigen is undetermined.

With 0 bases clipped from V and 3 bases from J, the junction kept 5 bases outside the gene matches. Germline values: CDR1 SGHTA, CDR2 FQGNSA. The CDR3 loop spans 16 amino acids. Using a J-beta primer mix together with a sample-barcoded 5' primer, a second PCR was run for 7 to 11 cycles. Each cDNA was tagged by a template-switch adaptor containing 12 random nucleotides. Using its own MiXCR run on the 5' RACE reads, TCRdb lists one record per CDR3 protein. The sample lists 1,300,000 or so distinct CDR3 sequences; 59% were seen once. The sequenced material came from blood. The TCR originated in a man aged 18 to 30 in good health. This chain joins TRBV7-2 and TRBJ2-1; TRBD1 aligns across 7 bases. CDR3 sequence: CASSLAPGQRYNEQFF. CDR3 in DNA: TGTGCCAGCAGCTTAGCACCGGGACAGCGCTACAATGAGCAGTTCTTC.